This T cell receptor beta chain was sequenced in a study of blood T cells in healthy people across ages. Overall study results and limits: Unsorted PBMCs ruled out conclusive naive versus antigen-experienced comparison.

For the second PCR, which ran for about 7 to 12 cycles, a sample-barcoded 5' primer and a J-beta primer mix were used. Researchers report that a template-switch adaptor with 12 random nucleotides tagged each cDNA molecule. MiXCR, run by TCRdb on the 5' RACE reads, gives a single entry per CDR3 protein. The sample lists some 1,800,000 distinct CDR3 sequences, approximately 40% occurring once. Losses at the gene ends were 3 bases for V and 4 bases for J; bases not matched to a gene: 11. Looked up from germline, CDR1 is SGHTA and CDR2 is FQGNSA. This CDR3 is 18 amino acids long. No fewer than 6 micrograms of total RNA were isolated from every sample. For this clonotype: The antigen remains unidentified.

This TCR was sampled from a human donor in good health. Sequencing input: blood. V and J are TRBV7-2 and TRBJ2-3; 12 bases match TRBD1. The chain's CDR3 is CASSLAPRGQGAADTQYF. DNA of the CDR3: TGTGCCAGCAGCTTGGCGCCTCGGGGACAGGGGGCAGCAGATACGCAGTATTTT.